The 4 T cell receptor beta chains in this list originate from one sample, sequenced in a study of regulatory T cells in long-lasting Graves disease. Time point: newly diagnosed GD, antithyroid drugs for less than 3 months. The TCR library was made from RNA that had been extracted from PBMCs in TRIzol. The TCR beta library used iRepertoire HTBI primers with Arm-PCR amplification of CDR3. TCRdb called the multiplex PCR reads again in MiXCR, with one record for every CDR3 protein. The table has roughly 360,000 distinct CDR3 sequences, about 10% seen once. This sample also belongs to another study, concerning T cells in Graves' hyperthyroidism and ophthalmopathy.

The input for sequencing was peripheral blood mononuclear cells (PBMCs), taken at new diagnosis, from a patient treated with antithyroid drugs. The receptor source for this set is a woman aged 18-30 years with Graves disease.

The chain joins TRBV6-5 to TRBJ2-3; no definite D call. With 1 base removed from V and 8 bases from J, the gap between germline ends came to 7 bases. CDR1 and CDR2 from the germline V gene are MNHEY and SVGAGI. This CDR3 has 12 residues. The DNA for the CDR3 is TGTGCCAGCAGTTACTTGGGATCTACGCAGTATTTT. Translated, it gives CASSYLGSTQYF.

The J gene is TRBJ2-3, the V gene TRBV28, with 7 bases fitting TRBD2. Germline V gene lookup returns CDR1 MDHEN and CDR2 SYDVKM. The CDR3 covers 16 residues. With V trimmed by 1 base and J by 1 base, 5 bases remained unmatched. CDR3 sequence (DNA): TGTGCCAGCAGTTTATACGCGGGAGTAGGCACAGATACGCAGTATTTT. This encodes CASSLYAGVGTDTQYF.

This clonotype was seen only a few times. The J gene is TRBJ1-1, the V gene TRBV12-3 or TRBV12-4, with a weak D call TRBD1 (5 bases). V lost 3 bases, J lost 10 bases, and 15 bases lay in between. The CDR3 is 13 amino acids. The CDR3 DNA follows: TGTGCCAGCAGTTTCCCCAAGGGGCGGGGAGCTTTCTTT. Translating gives CASSFPKGRGAFF.

The table lists this clonotype with many counts. The rearrangement links TRBV20-1 to TRBJ1-2; a weak D match, TRBD1 (5 bases). The V gene lost 0 bases and the J gene lost 4 bases, with 9 bases spanning the gap. The CDR3 is made up of 13 amino acids. CDR1 and CDR2 from the germline V gene are DFQATT and SNEGSKA (reference sequence). In DNA, the CDR3 is TGCAGTGCTAGAGATGAGGGGACCTATGGCTACACCTTC. It encodes CSARDEGTYGYTF.